This TCR beta chain emerged from a study of cytomegalovirus exposure and HLA in healthy donors. Study-level results: Later analysis showed TCR association rates varying by HLA locus, highest for DRB1 and lowest for HLA-C.

This PCR relied on a set of 60 Vbeta primers and 13 Jbeta primers. TCRdb keeps only in-frame clones here, not all; method: immunoSEQ multiplex PCR. The sample has around 200,000 clones; 77% are singletons. Germline values: CDR1 MNHEY, CDR2 SMNVEV (reference sequence). This CDR3 region has 13 residues. V was trimmed by 8 bases and J by 0 bases, leaving 11 bases between them. Concerning this clone itself: No antigen is known for it.

This chain joins TRBV27 and TRBJ2-7; D is perhaps TRBD2 (5 bases). Sequenced material: PBMCs. This sequence originates from a woman aged 55-70 years in good health and CMV-seropositive. CDR3 protein: CASGGPSSYEQYF. CDR3 nucleotides: TGTGCCAGCGGCGGGCCGAGCTCCTACGAGCAGTACTTC.